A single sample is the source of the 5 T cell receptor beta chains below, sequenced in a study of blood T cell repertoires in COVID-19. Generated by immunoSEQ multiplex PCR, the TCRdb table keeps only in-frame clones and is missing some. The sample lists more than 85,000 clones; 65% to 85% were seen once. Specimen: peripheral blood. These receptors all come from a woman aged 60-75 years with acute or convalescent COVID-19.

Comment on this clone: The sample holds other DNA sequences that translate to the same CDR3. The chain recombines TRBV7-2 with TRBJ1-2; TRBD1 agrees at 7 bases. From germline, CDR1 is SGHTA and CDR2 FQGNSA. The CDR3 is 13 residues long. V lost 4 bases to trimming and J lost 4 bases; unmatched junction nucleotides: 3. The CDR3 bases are TGTGCCAGCAGCTCCCGACAGGGCTATGGCTACACCTTC. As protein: CASSSRQGYGYTF.

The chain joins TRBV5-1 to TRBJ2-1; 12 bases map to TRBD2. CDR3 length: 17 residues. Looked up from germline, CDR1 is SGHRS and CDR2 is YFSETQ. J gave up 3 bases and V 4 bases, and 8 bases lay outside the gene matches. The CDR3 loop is CASSPLASGGGYNEQFF. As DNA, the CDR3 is TGCGCCAGCAGCCCCCTGGCTAGCGGGGGGGGCTACAATGAGCAGTTCTTC.

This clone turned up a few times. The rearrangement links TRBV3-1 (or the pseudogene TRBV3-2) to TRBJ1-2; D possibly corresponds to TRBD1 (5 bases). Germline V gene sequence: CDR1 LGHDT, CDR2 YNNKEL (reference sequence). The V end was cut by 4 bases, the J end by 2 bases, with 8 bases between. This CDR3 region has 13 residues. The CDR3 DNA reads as TGTGCCAGCAGCCGGGGGGGGAACTATGGCTACACCTTC. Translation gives CASSRGGNYGYTF.

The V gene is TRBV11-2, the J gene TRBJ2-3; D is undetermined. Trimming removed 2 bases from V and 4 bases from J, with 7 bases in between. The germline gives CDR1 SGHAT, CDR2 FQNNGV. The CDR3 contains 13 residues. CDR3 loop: CASSLSRPDTQYF. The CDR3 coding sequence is TGTGCCAGCAGCTTATCTCGTCCAGATACGCAGTATTTT.

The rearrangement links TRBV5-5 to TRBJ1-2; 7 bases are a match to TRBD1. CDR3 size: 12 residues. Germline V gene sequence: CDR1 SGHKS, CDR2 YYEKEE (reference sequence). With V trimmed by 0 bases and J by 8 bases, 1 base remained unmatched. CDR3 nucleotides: TGTGCCAGCAGCTTGGAGACAGGGGGCTACACCTTC. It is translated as CASSLETGGYTF.